This TCR beta chain was sequenced in a study of T cell responses to AZD1222 COVID-19 vaccine. This CDR3 has 15 amino acids. The V gene's germline CDR1 is SGHTA and CDR2 FQGNSA. J was trimmed by 4 bases and V by 0 bases; bases with no gene match: 3. Data came from immunoSEQ multiplex PCR; TCRdb stores just in-frame clones and leaves some out. The sample lists 150,000 or so clones, 90% occurring once. The input for sequencing was peripheral blood, taken 28 days after the second AZD1222 dose. V gene TRBV7-2 combines with J gene TRBJ2-7, with 10 bases that match TRBD1. This TCR came from an adult who received the AZD1222 COVID-19 vaccine. CDR3 amino acids: CASSLATGGGYEQYF. For the CDR3, the DNA is TGTGCCAGCAGCTTAGCGACAGGGGGCGGTTACGAGCAGTACTTC.